What follows is one T cell receptor beta chain and its context. The target antigen is unknown. Healthy Caucasians alone served as donors. TCRdb redid the calling of the 5' RACE reads with MiXCR, one entry per CDR3 protein. Among under 500,000 distinct CDR3 sequences listed, approximately 15% were seen once. The sample comes from a study of identical twins. Notes on the study in general: Twin sharing of out-of-frame TCR alpha was underestimated by models in monozygotic pairs. Because invariant MAIT and iNKT cells could be present, zero-insertion analyses could be partly confounded.

Trimming shortened V by 1 base and J by 7 bases, and 11 bases separated the two germline ends. Looked up from germline, CDR1 is MGHRA and CDR2 is YSYEKL. This CDR3 spans 14 amino acids. The same sample was also studied in work on yellow fever vaccine responses in identical twins. That paper states: Reportedly, the response of twins' T cells to the vaccine seemed partly convergent, partly personalized.

Sequenced sample: CD4+ T cells sorted from blood. The clonotype was recovered from a woman in her late teens or twenties in good health. The rearrangement uses TRBV4-1 and TRBJ2-1; D remains unclear. CDR3 amino acids: CASSQVPGGNEQFF. DNA for the CDR3: TGCGCCAGCAGCCAAGTGCCAGGTGGAAATGAGCAGTTCTTC.